This passage covers 12 T cell receptor beta chains from one sample sequenced in a study of OX40 agonist ivuxolimab in advanced cancers. Generated by immunoSEQ multiplex PCR, the TCRdb table keeps only in-frame clones and is missing some. Of about 25,000 clones in the sample, 78% were seen once. This sample comprised CD4+ or CD8+ T cells sorted from blood, obtained in a trial of the OX40 agonist ivuxolimab. The receptors derive from an adult with an advanced solid tumor such as melanoma, head and neck, liver or kidney cancer.

The chain recombines TRBV5-1 with TRBJ1-4; D is undetermined. This CDR3 has 14 residues. From germline, CDR1 is SGHRS and CDR2 YFSETQ. Trimming took 1 base from V and 6 from J, leaving 10 bases between them. The CDR3 region is CASSLLARDEKLFF. The CDR3 region has the DNA TGCGCCAGCAGCTTGCTGGCGAGAGATGAAAAACTGTTTTTT.

The rearrangement uses TRBV7-9 and TRBJ2-1; D could derive from TRBD1 or TRBD2 (5 bases each). The CDR3 loop spans 14 amino acids. The germline V gene encodes CDR1 SEHNR and CDR2 FQNEAQ (reference sequence). The germline V and J ends were trimmed by 7 bases and 7 bases, with 17 bases remaining between them. CDR3 residues: CASNAGRGGNEQFF. The DNA for the CDR3 is TGTGCCAGCAACGCGGGTAGGGGTGGGAATGAGCAGTTCTTC.

This clone was seen a single time. This rearrangement joins TRBV4-1 to TRBJ2-2; 10 bases are shared with TRBD2. V lost 6 bases to trimming and J lost 6 bases; unmatched junction nucleotides: 4. The CDR3 has 14 residues. The germline V gene has CDR1 MGHRA and CDR2 YSYEKL. CDR3 bases: TGCGCCAGCAGGCAGGGACTAGCGCCCGGGGAGCTGTTTTTT. Translated: CASRQGLAPGELFF.

V usage is TRBV5-1 and J usage is TRBJ1-1, with TRBD1 matching 8 bases. The germline V gene has CDR1 SGHRS and CDR2 YFSETQ. Germline trimming cut 0 bases from V and 0 bases from J; bases unmatched to any gene: 16. The CDR3 runs to 20 residues. The CDR3 nucleotides read TGCGCCAGCAGCTTGGCCAAGGAAGGTCGGACAGGGCCGATGAACACTGAAGCTTTCTTT. As protein: CASSLAKEGRTGPMNTEAFF.

The sample holds a few counts of this clone. V and J are TRBV30 and TRBJ1-2, with no clear D. The CDR3 consists of 12 residues. Germline CDR1 is GTSNPN and CDR2 is SVGIG (reference sequence). V lost 0 bases to trimming and J lost 7 bases, with 9 bases between them. This CDR3 reads CAWSVSWGGYTF. Written as DNA, the CDR3 is TGTGCCTGGAGTGTAAGCTGGGGTGGCTACACCTTC.

The chain joins TRBV6-1 to TRBJ1-5; no clear D. Trimming took off 4 bases at V and 0 bases at J, with 7 bases between the two ends. The germline V gene has CDR1 MNHNS and CDR2 SASEGT. CDR3 length: 14 residues. CDR3 amino acids: CASSVGYSNQPQHF. In DNA form, the CDR3 reads TGTGCCAGCAGTGTCGGATATAGCAATCAGCCCCAGCATTTT.

The rearrangement links TRBV19 to TRBJ1-5, with D maybe TRBD1 (6 bases). Germline CDR1 reads LNHDA; CDR2 reads SQIVND (reference sequence). This CDR3 contains 15 residues. The V gene lost 1 base and the J gene lost 2 bases, with 9 bases spanning the gap. The CDR3 sequence is CASSIGAGGNQPQHF. The CDR3 coding sequence is TGTGCCAGTAGTATAGGTGCAGGGGGCAATCAGCCCCAGCATTTT.

The chain links TRBV6-6 to TRBJ2-7; possibly TRBD1 for D (5 bases). Germline-derived CDR1 and CDR2 are MNHNY and SVGAGI (reference sequence). The CDR3 spans 15 residues. Trimming removed 7 bases at V and 3 bases at J, with 19 bases between. The CDR3 DNA reads as TGTGCCAGCACACCTTCAAGGGGCGCACTCTACGAGCAGTACTTC. This gives the protein CASTPSRGALYEQYF.

V usage is TRBV19 and J usage is TRBJ2-3; D gene uncertain. Germline V CDR1 and CDR2: LNHDA, SQIVND (reference sequence). Between the trimmed V and J ends, which lost 5 bases and 6 bases, there was a span of 15 bases. CDR3 size: 14 residues. The CDR3 here is CASSFGMELDTQYF. Here the CDR3 DNA reads TGTGCCAGTAGTTTTGGAATGGAGCTGGATACGCAGTATTTT.

The chain combines TRBV4-1 with TRBJ2-5, with 7 bases lining up with TRBD1. The ends lost 5 bases at V and 4 bases at J; junction bases unmatched: 13. The germline CDR1 and CDR2 sequences are MGHRA and YSYEKL. The CDR3 has 16 amino acids. Written as DNA, the CDR3 is TGCGCCAGCAGCAAACAAACAGAAGGGGGCCGAGAGACCCAGTACTTC. Its translation is CASSKQTEGGRETQYF.

For the CDR3, the DNA is TGTGCCAGCACGGGCAGGGGAGTCGGCGGGGAGCTGTTTTTT. Its translation is CASTGRGVGGELFF. V and J are TRBV28 and TRBJ2-2; a possible D gene is TRBD1 (6 bases). Germline CDR1 reads MDHEN; CDR2 reads SYDVKM. The CDR3 spans 14 residues. V lost 7 bases to trimming and J lost 7 bases, with 16 bases between them.

This rearrangement joins TRBV2 to TRBJ2-1; no definite D call. The CDR3 loop spans 14 amino acids. The V end lost 1 base, the J end lost 4 bases, and 8 bases lay between the germline ends. CDR1 is SNHLY and CDR2 is FYNNEI in the germline V gene. In DNA form, the CDR3 reads TGTGCCAGCAGTGAAGGCAGTAAATACAATGAGCAGTTCTTC. This sequence encodes CASSEGSKYNEQFF.